This T cell receptor (beta chain) was observed in a study of T cell responses to AZD1222 COVID-19 vaccine. The table came from immunoSEQ multiplex PCR; TCRdb's copy has only in-frame clones and leaves some out. Of more than 95,000 clones in the sample, 80% to 90% were seen once. The TCR originated in an adult in good health. Sequenced here: peripheral blood, sampled on day 0 of AZD1222 vaccination.

Here the CDR3 DNA reads TGTGCCAGCAAGCAGGGGGCCGGTGCAGCTTTCTTT. Translated: CASKQGAGAAFF. J is TRBJ1-1 and V is TRBV28; 8 positions match TRBD1. Germline V gives CDR1 MDHEN, CDR2 SYDVKM. The CDR3 totals 12 residues. V gave up 7 bases and J gave up 10 bases; unmatched junction bases: 8.